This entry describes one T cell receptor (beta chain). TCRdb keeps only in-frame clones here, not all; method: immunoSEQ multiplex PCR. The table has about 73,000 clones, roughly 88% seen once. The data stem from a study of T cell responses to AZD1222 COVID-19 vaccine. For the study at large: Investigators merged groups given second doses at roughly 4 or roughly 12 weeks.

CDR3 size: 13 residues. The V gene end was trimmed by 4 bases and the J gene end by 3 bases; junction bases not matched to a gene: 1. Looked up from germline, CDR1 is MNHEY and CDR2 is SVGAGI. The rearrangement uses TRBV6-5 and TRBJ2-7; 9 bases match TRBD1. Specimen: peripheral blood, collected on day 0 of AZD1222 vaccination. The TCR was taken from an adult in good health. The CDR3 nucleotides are TGTGCCAGCAGTTGGGACAGGGACTACGAGCAGTACTTC. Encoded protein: CASSWDRDYEQYF.